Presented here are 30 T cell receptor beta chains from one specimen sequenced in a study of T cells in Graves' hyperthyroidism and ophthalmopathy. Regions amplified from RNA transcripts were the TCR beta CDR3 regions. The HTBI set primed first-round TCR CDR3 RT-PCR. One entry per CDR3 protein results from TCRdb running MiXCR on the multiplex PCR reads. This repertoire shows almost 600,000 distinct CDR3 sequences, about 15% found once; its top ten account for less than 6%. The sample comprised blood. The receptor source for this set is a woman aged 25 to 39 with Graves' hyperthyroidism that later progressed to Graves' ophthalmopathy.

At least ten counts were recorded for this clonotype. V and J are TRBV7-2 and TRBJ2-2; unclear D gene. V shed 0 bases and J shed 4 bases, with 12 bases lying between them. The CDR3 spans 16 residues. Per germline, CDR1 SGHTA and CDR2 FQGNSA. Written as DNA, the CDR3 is TGTGCCAGCAGCTTAGCGCTTTATCTGGGCACCGGGGAGCTGTTTTTT. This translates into CASSLALYLGTGELFF. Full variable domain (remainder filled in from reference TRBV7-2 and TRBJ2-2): GAGVSQSPSNKVTEKGKDVELRCDPISGHTALYWYRQSLGQGLEFLIYFQGNSAPDKSGLPSDRFSAERTGGSVSTLTIQRTQQEDSAVYLCASSLALYLGTGELFFGEGSRLTVL.

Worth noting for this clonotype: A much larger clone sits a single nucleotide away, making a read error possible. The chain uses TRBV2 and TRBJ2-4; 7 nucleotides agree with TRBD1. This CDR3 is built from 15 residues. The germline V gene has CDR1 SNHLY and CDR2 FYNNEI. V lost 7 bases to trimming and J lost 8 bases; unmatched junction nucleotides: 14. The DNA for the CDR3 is TGTGCCAGCACATCTTCCTGGGACAGATTAGACATTCAGTACTTC. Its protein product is CASTSSWDRLDIQYF.

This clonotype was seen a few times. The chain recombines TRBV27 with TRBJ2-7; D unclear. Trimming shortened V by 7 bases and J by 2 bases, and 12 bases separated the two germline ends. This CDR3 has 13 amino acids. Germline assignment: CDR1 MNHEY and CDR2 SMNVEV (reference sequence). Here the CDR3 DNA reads TGTGCCAGCACCTCCCTGGGTGCCTACGAGCAGTACTTC. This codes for CASTSLGAYEQYF.

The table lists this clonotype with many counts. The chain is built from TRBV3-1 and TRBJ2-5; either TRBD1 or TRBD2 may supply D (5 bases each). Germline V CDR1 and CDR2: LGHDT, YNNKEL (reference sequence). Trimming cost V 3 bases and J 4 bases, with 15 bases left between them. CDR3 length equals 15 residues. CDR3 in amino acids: CASSQSTSGGETQYF. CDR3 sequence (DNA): TGTGCCAGCAGCCAGTCCACTAGTGGGGGAGAGACCCAGTACTTC.

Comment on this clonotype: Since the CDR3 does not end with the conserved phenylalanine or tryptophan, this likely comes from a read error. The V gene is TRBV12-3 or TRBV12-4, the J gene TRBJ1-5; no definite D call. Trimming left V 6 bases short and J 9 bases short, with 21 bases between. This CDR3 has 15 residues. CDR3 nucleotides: TGTGCCAGCAGCCAAGATGGCTACAGAATCGGGCCCCAGCATCTT. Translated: CASSQDGYRIGPQHL.

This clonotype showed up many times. CDR3 DNA sequence: TGTGCCAGCAGCCAAGGGGGGACTTCGCCTCCTCGAAGGCAGTACTTC. Protein sequence: CASSQGGTSPPRRQYF. The chain employs TRBV3-1 and TRBJ2-7, with D perhaps TRBD2 (6 bases). Trimming took 1 base from V and 9 from J, leaving 22 bases between them. Germline CDR1 and CDR2: LGHDT and YNNKEL (reference sequence). The CDR3 sequence is 16 residues long.

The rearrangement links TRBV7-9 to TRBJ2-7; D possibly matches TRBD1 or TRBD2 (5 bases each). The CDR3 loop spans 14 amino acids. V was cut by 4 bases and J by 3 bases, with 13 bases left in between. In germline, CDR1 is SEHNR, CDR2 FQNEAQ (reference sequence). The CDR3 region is CASSSRDEGYEQYF. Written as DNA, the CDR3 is TGTGCCAGCAGCTCTCGGGACGAAGGCTACGAGCAGTACTTC.

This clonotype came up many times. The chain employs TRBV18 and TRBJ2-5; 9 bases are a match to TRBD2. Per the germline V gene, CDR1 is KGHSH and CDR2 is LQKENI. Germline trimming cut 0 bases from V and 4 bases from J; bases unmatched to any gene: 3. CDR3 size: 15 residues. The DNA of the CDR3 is TGTGCCAGCTCACCACCTTCAGCGGGAGGAGAGACCCAGTACTTC. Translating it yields CASSPPSAGGETQYF. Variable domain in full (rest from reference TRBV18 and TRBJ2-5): NAGVMQNPRHLVRRRGQEARLRCSPMKGHSHVYWYRQLPEEGLKFMVYLQKENIIDESGMPKERFSAEFPKEGPSILRIQQVVRGDSAAYFCASSPPSAGGETQYFGPGTRLLVL.

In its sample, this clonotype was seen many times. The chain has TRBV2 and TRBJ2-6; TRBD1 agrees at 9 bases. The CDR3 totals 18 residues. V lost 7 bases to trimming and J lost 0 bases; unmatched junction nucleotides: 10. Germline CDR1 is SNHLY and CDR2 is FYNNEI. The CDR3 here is CASNPGQGIYSGANVLTF. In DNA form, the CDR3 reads TGTGCCAGCAACCCGGGACAGGGTATATACTCTGGGGCCAACGTCCTGACTTTC. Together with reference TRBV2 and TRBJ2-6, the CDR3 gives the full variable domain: EPEVTQTPSHQVTQMGQEVILRCVPISNHLYFYWYRQILGQKVEFLVSFYNNEISEKSEIFDDQFSVERPDGSNFTLKIRSTKLEDSAMYFCASNPGQGIYSGANVLTFGAGSRLTVL.

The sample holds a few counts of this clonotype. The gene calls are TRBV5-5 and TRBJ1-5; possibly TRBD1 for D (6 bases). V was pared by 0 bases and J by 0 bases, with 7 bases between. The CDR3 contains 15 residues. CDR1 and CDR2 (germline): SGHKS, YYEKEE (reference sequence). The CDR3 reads CASSLGQVSNQPQHF. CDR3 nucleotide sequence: TGTGCCAGCAGCTTGGGACAGGTTAGCAATCAGCCCCAGCATTTT.

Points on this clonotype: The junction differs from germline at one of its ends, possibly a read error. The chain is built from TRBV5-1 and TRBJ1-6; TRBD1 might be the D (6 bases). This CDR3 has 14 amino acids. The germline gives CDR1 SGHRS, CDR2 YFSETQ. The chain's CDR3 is CASSLAGVNSPLRF. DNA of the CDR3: TGTGCCAGCAGCTTGGCAGGGGTCAATTCACCCCTCCGCTTT.

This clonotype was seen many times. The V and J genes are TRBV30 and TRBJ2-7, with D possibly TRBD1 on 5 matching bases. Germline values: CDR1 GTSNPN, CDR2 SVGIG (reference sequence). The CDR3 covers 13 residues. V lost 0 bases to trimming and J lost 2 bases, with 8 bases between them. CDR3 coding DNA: TGTGCCTGGAGTGTAGACAGCGCCTACGAGCAGTACTTC. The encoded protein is CAWSVDSAYEQYF.

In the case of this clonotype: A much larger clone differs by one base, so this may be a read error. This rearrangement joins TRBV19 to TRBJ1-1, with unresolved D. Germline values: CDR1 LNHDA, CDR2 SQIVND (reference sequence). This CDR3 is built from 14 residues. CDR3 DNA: TGTGCCGGTAGTGCCTCCTTTCGGGGCACTGAAGCTTTCTTT. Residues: CAGSASFRGTEAFF.

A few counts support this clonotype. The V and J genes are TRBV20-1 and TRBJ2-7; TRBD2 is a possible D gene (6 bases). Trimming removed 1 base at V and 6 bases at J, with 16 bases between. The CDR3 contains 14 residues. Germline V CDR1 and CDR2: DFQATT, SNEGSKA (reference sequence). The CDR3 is CSARGAGRLGEQYF. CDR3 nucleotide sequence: TGCAGTGCTAGAGGCGCAGGGAGGCTGGGCGAGCAGTACTTC.

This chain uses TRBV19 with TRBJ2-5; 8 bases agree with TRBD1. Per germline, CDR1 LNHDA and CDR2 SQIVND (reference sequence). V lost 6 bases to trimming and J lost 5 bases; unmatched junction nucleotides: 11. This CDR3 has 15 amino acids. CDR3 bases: TGTGCCAGTAGCAACCGACAGGGGAGTTGGGAGACCCAGTACTTC. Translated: CASSNRQGSWETQYF.

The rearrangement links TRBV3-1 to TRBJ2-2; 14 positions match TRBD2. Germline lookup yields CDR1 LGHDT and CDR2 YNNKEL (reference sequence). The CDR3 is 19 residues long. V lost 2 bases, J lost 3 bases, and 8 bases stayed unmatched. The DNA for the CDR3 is TGTGCCAGCAGCCAACCGCCGACTAGCGGGAGGGCTTACACCGGGGAGCTGTTTTTT. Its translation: CASSQPPTSGRAYTGELFF.

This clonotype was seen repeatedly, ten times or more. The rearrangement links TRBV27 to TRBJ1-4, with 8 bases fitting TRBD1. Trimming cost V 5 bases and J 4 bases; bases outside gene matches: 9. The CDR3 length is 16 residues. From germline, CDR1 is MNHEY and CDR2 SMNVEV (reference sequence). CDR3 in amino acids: CASSAGQAAGNEKLFF. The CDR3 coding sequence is TGTGCCAGCAGTGCGGGACAGGCGGCGGGTAATGAAAAACTGTTTTTT.

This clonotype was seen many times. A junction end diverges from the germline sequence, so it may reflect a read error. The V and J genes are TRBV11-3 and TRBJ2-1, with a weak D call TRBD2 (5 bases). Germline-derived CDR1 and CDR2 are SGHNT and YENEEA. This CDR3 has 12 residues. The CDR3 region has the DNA TGTGCCAGCAGCTTAGACGTGGGAGCGCCCCTCTTC. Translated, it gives CASSLDVGAPLF.

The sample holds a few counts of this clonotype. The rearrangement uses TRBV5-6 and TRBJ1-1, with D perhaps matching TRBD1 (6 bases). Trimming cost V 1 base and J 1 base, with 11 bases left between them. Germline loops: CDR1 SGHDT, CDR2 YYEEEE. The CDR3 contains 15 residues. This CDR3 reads CASSLIRQENTEAFF. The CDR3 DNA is TGTGCCAGCAGCTTGATTCGACAGGAGAACACTGAAGCTTTCTTT.

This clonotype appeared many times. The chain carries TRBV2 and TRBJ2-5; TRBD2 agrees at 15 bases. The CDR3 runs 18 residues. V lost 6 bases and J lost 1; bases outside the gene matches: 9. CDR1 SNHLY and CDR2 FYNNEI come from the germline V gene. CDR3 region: CASSKVGLAGGGQETQYF. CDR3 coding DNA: TGTGCCAGCAGCAAAGTGGGACTAGCGGGAGGAGGCCAAGAGACCCAGTACTTC.

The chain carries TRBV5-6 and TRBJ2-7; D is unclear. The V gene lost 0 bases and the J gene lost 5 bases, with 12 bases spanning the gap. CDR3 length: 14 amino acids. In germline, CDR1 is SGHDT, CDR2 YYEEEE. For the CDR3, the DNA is TGTGCCAGCAGCTTGGGGGCCGGTGTCCACGAGCAGTACTTC. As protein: CASSLGAGVHEQYF.

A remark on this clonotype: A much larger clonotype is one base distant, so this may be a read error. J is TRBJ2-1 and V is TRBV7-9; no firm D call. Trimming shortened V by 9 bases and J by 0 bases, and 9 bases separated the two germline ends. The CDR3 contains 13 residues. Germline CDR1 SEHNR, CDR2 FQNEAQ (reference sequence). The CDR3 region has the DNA TGTGCCAGTAACGGAAACTCCTACAATGAGCAGTTCTTC. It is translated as CASNGNSYNEQFF.

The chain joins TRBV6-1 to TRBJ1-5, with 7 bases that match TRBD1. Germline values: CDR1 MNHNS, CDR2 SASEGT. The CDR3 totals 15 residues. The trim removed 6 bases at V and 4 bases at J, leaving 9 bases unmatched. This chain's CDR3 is CASRRGPLVNQPQHF. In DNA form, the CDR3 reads TGTGCCAGCAGAAGGGGGCCACTTGTAAATCAGCCCCAGCATTTT.

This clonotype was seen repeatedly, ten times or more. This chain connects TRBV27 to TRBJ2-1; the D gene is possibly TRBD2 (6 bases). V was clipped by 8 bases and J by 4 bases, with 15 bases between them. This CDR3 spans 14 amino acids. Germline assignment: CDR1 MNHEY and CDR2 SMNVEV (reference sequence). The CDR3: CASSPGGAYNEQFF. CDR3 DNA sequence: TGTGCCAGCTCTCCAGGAGGGGCTTACAATGAGCAGTTCTTC.

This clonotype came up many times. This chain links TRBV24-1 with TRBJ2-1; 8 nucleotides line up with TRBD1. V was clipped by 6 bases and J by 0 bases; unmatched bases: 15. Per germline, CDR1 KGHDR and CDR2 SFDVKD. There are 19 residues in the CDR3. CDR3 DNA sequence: TGTGCCACCAGTCGAAGACCGGGACAGGACATTAGCTCCTACAATGAGCAGTTCTTC. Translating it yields CATSRRPGQDISSYNEQFF.

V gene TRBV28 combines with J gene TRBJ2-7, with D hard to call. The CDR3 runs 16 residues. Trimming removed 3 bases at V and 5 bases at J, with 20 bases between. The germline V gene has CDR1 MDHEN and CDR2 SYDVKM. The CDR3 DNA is TGTGCCAGCAGTTTGTATTTCCCCCTACCTGGGGACGAGCAGTACTTC. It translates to CASSLYFPLPGDEQYF.

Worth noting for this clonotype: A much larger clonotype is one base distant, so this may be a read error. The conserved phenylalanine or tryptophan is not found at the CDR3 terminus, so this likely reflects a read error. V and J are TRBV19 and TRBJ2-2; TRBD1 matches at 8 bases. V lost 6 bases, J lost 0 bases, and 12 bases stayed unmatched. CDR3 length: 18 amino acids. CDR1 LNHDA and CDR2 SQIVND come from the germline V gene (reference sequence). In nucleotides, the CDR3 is TGTGCCAGTAGGGGTGCCCCAGACAGGGGACCGAACACCGGGGAGCTGTTTTTG. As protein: CASRGAPDRGPNTGELFL.

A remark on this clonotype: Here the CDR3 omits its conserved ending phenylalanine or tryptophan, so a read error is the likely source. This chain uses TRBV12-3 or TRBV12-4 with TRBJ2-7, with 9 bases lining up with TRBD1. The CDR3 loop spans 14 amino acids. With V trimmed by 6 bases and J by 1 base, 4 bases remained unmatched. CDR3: CASRPGQGSYEQYL. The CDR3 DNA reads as TGTGCCAGCAGGCCGGGACAGGGATCCTACGAGCAGTACCTC.

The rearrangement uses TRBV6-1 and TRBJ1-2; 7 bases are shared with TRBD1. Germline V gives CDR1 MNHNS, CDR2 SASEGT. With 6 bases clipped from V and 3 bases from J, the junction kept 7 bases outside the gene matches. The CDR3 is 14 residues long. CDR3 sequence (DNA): TGTGCCAGCAGGTTAGGGGGCGCCGACTATGGCTACACCTTC. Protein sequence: CASRLGGADYGYTF.

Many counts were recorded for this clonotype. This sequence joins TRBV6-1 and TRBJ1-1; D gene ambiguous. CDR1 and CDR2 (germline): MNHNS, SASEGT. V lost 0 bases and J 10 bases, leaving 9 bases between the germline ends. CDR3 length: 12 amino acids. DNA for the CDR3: TGTGCCAGCAGTGAAGCGGCCGTGGGAGCTTTCTTT. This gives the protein CASSEAAVGAFF.